The 30 T cell receptor beta chains below come from one sample, sequenced in a study of T cells after yellow fever vaccination (dated by TCRdb to between 2019 and 2020). The library was built by means of 5' RACE. The reads were generated on an Illumina HiSeq 2500. In TCRdb, the public reads were trimmed at Q25 with fastp and aligned with MiXCR, with productive beta chains retained. Records with the same CDR3 protein are collapsed into one entry carrying the most frequent genes and DNA. Recorded for this sample are some 350,000 distinct CDR3 sequences; around 10% of them occurred a single time. The biggest ten clones account for less than 20% of the sample. The treatment or condition label, read with the paper, signifies: live attenuated yellow fever vaccine strain. Material: PBMCs, obtained on the day of the first yellow fever vaccination. The receptors were gathered from a man aged 18 to 30 who received the YFV17D yellow fever vaccine.

The chain joins TRBV12-3 or TRBV12-4 to TRBJ1-1; TRBD1 matches at 8 bases. The length of the CDR3 is 13 residues. V was pared by 7 bases and J by 3 bases, with 4 bases of the junction left unmatched. The CDR3 nucleotides are TGTGCCAGCATTGAACAGGGGGACACTGAAGCTTTCTTT. It specifies CASIEQGDTEAFF.

There are a few counts of this clonotype. The J gene is TRBJ1-5, the V gene TRBV5-1; a weak D match, TRBD1 (5 bases). This CDR3 comprises 15 residues. The germline V gene encodes CDR1 SGHRS and CDR2 YFSETQ. Trimming removed 0 bases at V and 2 bases at J, with 9 bases between. Here the CDR3 reads CASSLGQYGNQPQHF. The DNA for the CDR3 is TGCGCCAGCAGCTTGGGACAGTACGGCAATCAGCCCCAGCATTTT.

This chain links TRBV7-3 with TRBJ2-7; no definite D call. The CDR3 length is 12 residues. Trimming took off 5 bases at V and 2 bases at J, with 7 bases between the two ends. The germline V gene encodes CDR1 SGHTA and CDR2 FQGTGA. CDR3 protein: CASSPQPYEQYV. The CDR3, as DNA: TGTGCCAGCAGCCCTCAGCCCTACGAGCAGTACGTC.

This clonotype was found a few times. CDR3 DNA sequence: TGTGCCAGCAGCTTAGACGGACAGTCCCCAGATACGCAGTATTTT. It specifies CASSLDGQSPDTQYF. The chain joins TRBV7-2 to TRBJ2-3, with D tentatively TRBD1 (6 bases). With 1 base removed from V and 4 bases from J, the gap between germline ends came to 12 bases. This CDR3 is built from 15 residues. The V gene's germline CDR1 is SGHTA and CDR2 FQGNSA.

This clonotype was recorded a few times. The rearrangement joins TRBV4-2 to TRBJ2-1; D may be TRBD2 (6 bases). The V gene lost 0 bases and the J gene lost 4 bases, with 19 bases spanning the gap. The CDR3 sequence is 18 residues long. Germline V lookup: CDR1 LGHNA, CDR2 YNFKEQ. The CDR3 DNA is TGTGCCAGCAGCCAAGAGGAGGGCCAGAGAAAGGGGTACAATGAGCAGTTCTTC. Amino acid sequence: CASSQEEGQRKGYNEQFF.

This clonotype was detected a few times. V gene TRBV5-1 combines with J gene TRBJ2-1; D gene uncertain. The V end was cut by 2 bases, the J end by 0 bases, with 12 bases between. Germline V gene sequence: CDR1 SGHRS, CDR2 YFSETQ. There are 16 residues in the CDR3. CDR3 coding DNA: TGCGCCAGCAGCTTAGGGTCTTTGAGCTCCTACAATGAGCAGTTCTTC. Translation gives CASSLGSLSSYNEQFF.

The chain recombines TRBV6-2 or TRBV6-3 with TRBJ2-1; 9 positions agree with TRBD2. Germline V gene data show CDR1 as MNHEY and CDR2 as SVGEGT. The CDR3 has 13 amino acids. V was clipped by 6 bases and J by 4 bases; unmatched bases: 1. This CDR3 reads CASRGLAYNEQFF. The CDR3 nucleotides read TGTGCCAGCAGGGGACTAGCTTACAATGAGCAGTTCTTC.

This clonotype was recorded a few times. The V and J genes are TRBV3-1 and TRBJ1-1; D may be TRBD1 (5 bases). The CDR3 runs to 15 residues. V was pared by 2 bases and J by 5 bases, with 15 bases between. CDR1 and CDR2 from the germline V gene are LGHDT and YNNKEL (reference sequence). CDR3 residues: CASSQNRPGWTEAFF. For the CDR3, the DNA is TGTGCCAGCAGCCAAAACAGGCCAGGGTGGACTGAAGCTTTCTTT.

This clonotype appeared a few times. For the CDR3, the DNA is TGTGCCAGCAGCCGTGGACGGGGCCAGGGGTCCAACGAGCAGTACTTC. This sequence encodes CASSRGRGQGSNEQYF. This chain connects TRBV7-2 to TRBJ2-7, with D perhaps TRBD1 (6 bases). Deletions cut 5 bases from V and 5 bases from J, with 22 bases between. The CDR3 has 16 residues. In germline, CDR1 is SGHTA, CDR2 FQGNSA.

The table lists this clonotype with a few counts. The chain employs TRBV5-4 and TRBJ1-1; perhaps TRBD1 as D (5 bases). V was cut by 1 base and J by 2 bases, with 15 bases left in between. The CDR3 contains 16 residues. CDR1 is SGHNT and CDR2 is YYREEE in the germline V gene (reference sequence). This CDR3 is CASSLRSGTENTEAFF. The DNA of the CDR3 is TGTGCCAGCAGCTTGAGGTCCGGGACGGAAAACACTGAAGCTTTCTTT.

This clonotype was counted ten times or more. The chain joins TRBV4-3 to TRBJ2-7, with 10 nucleotides matching TRBD1. Looked up from germline, CDR1 is LGHNA and CDR2 is YSLEER. The ends lost 3 bases at V and 4 bases at J; junction bases unmatched: 6. This CDR3 has 15 amino acids. The chain's CDR3 is CASSQRQGAIYEQYF. The DNA for the CDR3 is TGCGCCAGCAGCCAGCGACAGGGGGCTATTTACGAGCAGTACTTC.

This clonotype showed up many times. The genes are TRBV5-1 and TRBJ1-1; the match to TRBD1 covers 7 bases. Losses at the gene ends were 0 bases for V and 1 base for J; bases not matched to a gene: 9. Germline-derived CDR1 and CDR2 are SGHRS and YFSETQ. The CDR3 totals 17 residues. CDR3 protein: CASSLVQGRDRNTEAFF. CDR3 DNA sequence: TGCGCCAGCAGCTTGGTACAGGGGAGGGACCGGAACACTGAAGCTTTCTTT.

The chain is built from TRBV18 and TRBJ2-5; TRBD2 matches 8 bases. Trimming took 1 base from V and 7 from J; bases not matched to a gene: 14. This CDR3 comprises 17 residues. Germline V gives CDR1 KGHSH, CDR2 LQKENI. This CDR3 reads CASSPLEATSGAGTQYF. CDR3 DNA: TGTGCCAGCTCACCACTGGAAGCCACTAGCGGCGCAGGGACCCAGTACTTC.

The gene calls are TRBV9 and TRBJ2-1; 7 bases line up with TRBD2. Looked up from germline, CDR1 is SGDLS and CDR2 is YYNGEE. V trimming: 0 bases; J trimming: 9 bases; junction bases outside the gene matches: 9. This CDR3 comprises 15 residues. CDR3 protein: CASSVAGGRVGEQFF. DNA of the CDR3: TGTGCCAGCAGCGTAGCTGGAGGGAGGGTTGGTGAGCAGTTCTTC.

The gene calls are TRBV4-1 and TRBJ2-4; TRBD2 matches at 8 bases. The CDR3 spans 15 residues. Per germline, CDR1 MGHRA and CDR2 YSYEKL. V trimming: 6 bases; J trimming: 5 bases; junction bases outside the gene matches: 9. In nucleotides, the CDR3 is TGCGCCAGCAGTTCCCTCGGGAGGGCGCAAAACATTCAGTACTTC. Residues: CASSSLGRAQNIQYF.

In this sample, this clonotype turned up a few times. The V and J genes are TRBV7-3 and TRBJ1-6; tentative D call: TRBD1 (6 bases). The CDR3 length is 16 residues. Looked up from germline, CDR1 is SGHTA and CDR2 is FQGTGA. Trimming shortened V by 2 bases and J by 6 bases, and 14 bases separated the two germline ends. Here the CDR3 reads CASSLRRTARNSPLHF. CDR3 nucleotides: TGTGCCAGCAGCTTACGCCGGACAGCCCGTAATTCACCCCTCCACTTT.

This clonotype was seen a handful of times. The chain is built from TRBV29-1 and TRBJ2-1, with 10 bases identical to TRBD2. CDR3 size: 14 residues. Germline CDR1 and CDR2: SQVTM and ANQGSEA. Trimming took 2 bases from V and 9 from J; bases not matched to a gene: 7. CDR3 nucleotides: TGCAGCGTTGAAAGGCTAGCGGGGGTCACTGAGCAGTTCTTC. Its translation is CSVERLAGVTEQFF.

This clonotype appeared a few times. J is TRBJ2-2 and V is TRBV30; D is uncertain. Trimming pared 3 bases from V and 6 bases from J, leaving 11 bases between. This CDR3 has 13 amino acids. Germline lookup yields CDR1 GTSNPN and CDR2 SVGIG (reference sequence). The CDR3 DNA follows: TGTGCCTGGAGCGCCATTGGGCCCGGGGAGCTGTTTTTT. It is translated as CAWSAIGPGELFF. Full variable domain (missing parts from reference TRBV30 and TRBJ2-2): SQTIHQWPATLVQPVGSPLSLECTVEGTSNPNLYWYRQAAGRGLQLLFYSVGIGQISSEVPQNLSASRPQDRQFILSSKKLLLSDSGFYLCAWSAIGPGELFFGEGSRLTVL.

This clonotype appeared a few times. The rearrangement links TRBV5-1 to TRBJ2-1; D remains unclear. The CDR3 has 14 residues. Germline CDR1 SGHRS, CDR2 YFSETQ. With 1 base removed from V and 1 base from J, the gap between germline ends came to 6 bases. CDR3 coding DNA: TGCGCCAGCAGCTTGTTTGTGTCCTACAATGAGCAGTTCTTC. Protein product: CASSLFVSYNEQFF.

This clonotype was found a few times. The V and J genes are TRBV6-5 and TRBJ1-1; 7 nucleotides align to TRBD1. The J segment lost 4 bases and the V segment lost 3 bases, leaving 8 bases of the junction unmatched. Germline values: CDR1 MNHEY, CDR2 SVGAGI. This CDR3 spans 15 amino acids. The CDR3 reads CASSYPGGIGTEAFF. The CDR3 DNA reads as TGTGCCAGCAGTTATCCAGGGGGGATCGGCACTGAAGCTTTCTTT.

The chain joins TRBV3-1 to TRBJ2-2; D gene unclear. CDR1 LGHDT and CDR2 YNNKEL come from the germline V gene (reference sequence). V was clipped by 2 bases and J by 4 bases, with 11 bases between them. The CDR3 totals 15 residues. CDR3 protein: CASSQSRVLTGELFF. The CDR3 coding sequence is TGTGCCAGCAGCCAATCCCGGGTGCTCACCGGGGAGCTGTTTTTT.

This clonotype came up a few times. J is TRBJ2-3 and V is TRBV5-1, with D maybe TRBD2 (5 bases). Trimming shortened V by 7 bases and J by 0 bases, and 15 bases separated the two germline ends. The CDR3 is 15 residues long. Germline loops: CDR1 SGHRS, CDR2 YFSETQ. Written as DNA, the CDR3 is TGCGCCAGCGCCCTTGGACGGACTAGCACAGATACGCAGTATTTT. Protein sequence: CASALGRTSTDTQYF.

This clonotype was seen at least ten times. The chain uses TRBV7-3 and TRBJ2-3; no clear D gene. V lost 2 bases and J lost 2, with 14 bases in between. The CDR3 has 16 amino acids. Germline V gives CDR1 SGHTA, CDR2 FQGTGA. DNA for the CDR3: TGTGCCAGCAGCTTAGGGCACACCCAGCCCACAGATACGCAGTATTTT. Protein sequence: CASSLGHTQPTDTQYF.

This clonotype was observed a few times. This rearrangement joins TRBV30 to TRBJ2-1; 7 nucleotides line up with TRBD1. The CDR3 covers 13 residues. Germline loops: CDR1 GTSNPN, CDR2 SVGIG (reference sequence). Trimming cost V 4 bases and J 9 bases; bases outside gene matches: 9. CDR3 nucleotides: TGTGCCTGGAACTTTCTCCCAGGGGGTGAGCAGTTCTTC. Amino acids: CAWNFLPGGEQFF. The full variable domain, with the rest looked up from reference TRBV30 and TRBJ2-1, is SQTIHQWPATLVQPVGSPLSLECTVEGTSNPNLYWYRQAAGRGLQLLFYSVGIGQISSEVPQNLSASRPQDRQFILSSKKLLLSDSGFYLCAWNFLPGGEQFFGPGTRLTVL.

This clonotype appeared a few times. The chain uses TRBV7-2 and TRBJ2-7; D might be TRBD1 (7 bases). Looked up from germline, CDR1 is SGHTA and CDR2 is FQGNSA. V dropped 5 bases and J dropped 2 bases, with 10 bases sitting between them. The CDR3 is 13 amino acids. Written as DNA, the CDR3 is TGTGCCAGCAGCCCCAGGGGGGCCTACGAGCAGTACGTC. Translation: CASSPRGAYEQYV.

This clonotype has a handful of counts. The chain uses TRBV11-2 and TRBJ2-7; weak D call: TRBD2 (7 bases). This CDR3 contains 14 residues. The V and J ends lost 1 base and 7 bases respectively, with 14 bases between them. Looked up from germline, CDR1 is SGHAT and CDR2 is FQNNGV. This CDR3 is CASSLGGGQREQYF. CDR3 nucleotide sequence: TGTGCCAGCAGCTTAGGGGGGGGGCAGAGGGAGCAGTACTTC.

The chain uses TRBV27 and TRBJ1-5; 7 bases map to TRBD1. The V segment lost 11 bases and the J segment 0 bases; nucleotides outside the gene matches: 10. The CDR3 has 15 residues. Germline CDR1 MNHEY, CDR2 SMNVEV (reference sequence). The CDR3: CARQGRVNSNQPQHF. The CDR3 DNA follows: TGTGCCCGACAGGGTAGGGTAAATAGCAATCAGCCCCAGCATTTT.

Ten or more counts support this clonotype. This chain uses TRBV7-2 with TRBJ1-1; possible D gene TRBD1, 6 bases. Germline V gene sequence: CDR1 SGHTA, CDR2 FQGNSA. Trimming left V 5 bases short and J 0 bases short, with 13 bases between. The CDR3 covers 15 residues. Here the CDR3 reads CASSQFKGVNTEAFF. The CDR3, as DNA: TGTGCCAGCAGCCAATTCAAGGGGGTGAACACTGAAGCTTTCTTT.

This clonotype was detected a few times. The chain is built from TRBV4-3 and TRBJ2-1; 9 bases match TRBD1. CDR3 length: 16 amino acids. V lost 1 base to trimming and J lost 2 bases; unmatched junction nucleotides: 3. Germline assignment: CDR1 LGHNA and CDR2 YSLEER. The CDR3 DNA reads TGCGCCAGCAGCCAAGGGGGGGACAGGGCCTACAATGAGCAGTTCTTC. This gives the protein CASSQGGDRAYNEQFF.

This clonotype was found many times. The rearrangement uses TRBV5-1 and TRBJ1-1; 7 bases align to TRBD1. The ends lost 4 bases at V and 0 bases at J; junction bases unmatched: 6. The CDR3 loop spans 15 amino acids. The V gene's germline CDR1 is SGHRS and CDR2 YFSETQ. CDR3 protein: CASSRAGGMNTEAFF. The DNA for the CDR3 is TGCGCCAGCAGCCGCGCAGGGGGTATGAACACTGAAGCTTTCTTT.